This TCR beta chain was retrieved from a study of cytomegalovirus exposure and HLA in healthy donors. V lost 0 bases, J lost 7 bases, and 13 bases lay in between. CDR1 and CDR2 (germline): SGHRS, YFSETQ. This CDR3 spans 15 amino acids. This clone occurred once. Its target is not known. The study's findings and limits: Through in vitro validation, a few CMV-associated chains were shown to be specific for CMV antigens. Among TCR beta chains, those listed as cytomegalovirus-associated numbered about 160.

Assay: immunoSEQ multiplex PCR; the TCRdb copy retains only in-frame clones and omits some. The sample holds 150,000 to 200,000 clones, approximately 85% seen once. This chain uses TRBV5-1 with TRBJ1-4; the D gene is possibly TRBD1 (6 bases). This TCR was recovered from a woman aged 18-30 years in good health and CMV-seronegative. Sequenced material: PBMCs. This CDR3 reads CASSLVPRGSEKLFF. The CDR3 nucleotides are TGCGCCAGCAGCTTGGTGCCCAGGGGAAGTGAAAAACTGTTTTTT. The whole variable domain, remainder taken from reference TRBV5-1 and TRBJ1-4, is KAGVTQTPRYLIKTRGQQVTLSCSPISGHRSVSWYQQTPGQGLQFLFEYFSETQRNKGNFPGRFSGRQFSNSRSEMNVSTLELGDSALYLCASSLVPRGSEKLFFGSGTQLSVL.